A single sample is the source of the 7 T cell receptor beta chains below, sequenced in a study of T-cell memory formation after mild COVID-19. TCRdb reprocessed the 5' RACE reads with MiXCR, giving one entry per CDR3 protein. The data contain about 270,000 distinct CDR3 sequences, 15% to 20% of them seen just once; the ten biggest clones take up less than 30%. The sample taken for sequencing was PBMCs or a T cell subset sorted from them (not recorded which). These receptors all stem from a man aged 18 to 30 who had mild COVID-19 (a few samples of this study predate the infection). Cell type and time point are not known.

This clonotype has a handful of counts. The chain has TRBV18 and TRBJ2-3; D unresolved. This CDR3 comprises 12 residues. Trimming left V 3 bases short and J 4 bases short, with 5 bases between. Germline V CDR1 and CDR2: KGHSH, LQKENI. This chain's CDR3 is CASSPSPDTQYF. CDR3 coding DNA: TGTGCCAGCTCACCGAGTCCAGATACGCAGTATTTT.

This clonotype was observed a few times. In nucleotides, the CDR3 is TGTGCCAGCAGCTGGGGGACAGGGGGTTACGAGCAGTACTTC. Its translation is CASSWGTGGYEQYF. V and J are TRBV7-2 and TRBJ2-7; TRBD1 matches 11 bases. V was pared by 4 bases and J by 4 bases, with 3 bases of the junction left unmatched. Germline CDR1 and CDR2: SGHTA and FQGNSA. This CDR3 spans 14 amino acids.

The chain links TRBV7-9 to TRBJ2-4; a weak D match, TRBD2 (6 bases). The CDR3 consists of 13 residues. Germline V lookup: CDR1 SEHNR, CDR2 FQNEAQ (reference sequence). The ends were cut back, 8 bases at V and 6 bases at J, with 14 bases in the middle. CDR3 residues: CASALAGGNIQYF. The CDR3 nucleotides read TGTGCCAGCGCTCTCGCCGGGGGAAACATTCAGTACTTC.

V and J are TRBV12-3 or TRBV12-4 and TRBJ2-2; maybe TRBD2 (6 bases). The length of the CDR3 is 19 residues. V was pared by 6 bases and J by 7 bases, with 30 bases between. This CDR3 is CASSPGASSAISRGGELFF. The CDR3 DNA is TGTGCCAGCAGCCCGGGAGCATCTAGCGCCATATCTAGGGGCGGGGAGCTGTTTTTT.

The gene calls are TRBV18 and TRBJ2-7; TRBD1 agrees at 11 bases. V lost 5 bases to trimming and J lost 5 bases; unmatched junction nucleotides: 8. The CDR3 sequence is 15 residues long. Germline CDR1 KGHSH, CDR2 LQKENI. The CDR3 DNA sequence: TGTGCCAGCTCAAAATGGGGACAGGGGGAGAACGAGCAGTACTTC. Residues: CASSKWGQGENEQYF.

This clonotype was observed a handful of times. The CDR3 sequence is CASSLNPASNQPQHF. For the CDR3, the DNA is TGCGCCAGCAGCTTGAATCCAGCATCAAATCAGCCCCAGCATTTT. This chain uses TRBV5-1 with TRBJ1-5; D gene ambiguous. Germline V lookup: CDR1 SGHRS, CDR2 YFSETQ. This CDR3 has 15 residues. The germline V and J ends were trimmed by 1 base and 4 bases, with 12 bases remaining between them.

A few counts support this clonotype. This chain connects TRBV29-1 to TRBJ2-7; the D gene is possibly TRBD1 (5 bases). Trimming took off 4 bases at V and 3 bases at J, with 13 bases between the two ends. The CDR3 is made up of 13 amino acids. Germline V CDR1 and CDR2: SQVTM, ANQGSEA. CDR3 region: CSVAEERGYEQYF. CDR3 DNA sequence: TGCAGCGTTGCCGAGGAAAGGGGCTACGAGCAGTACTTC.